These 4 T cell receptor beta chains originate from one sample sequenced in a study of shared clonotypes between healthy human individuals. Sequenced by immunoSEQ multiplex PCR; TCRdb stores in-frame clones only, minus some. Among approximately 2,000,000 clones listed, around 95% were seen once. The naive CD8 subset, CD45RO-negative cells positively selected for CCR7, excluded terminally differentiated effector memory CD45RA+ cells. Sequenced input: naive CD8+ T cells from PBMCs. The source is a man aged 18-30 years in good health. Some clones in this sample may be carry-over from other donors' samples.

The rearrangement links TRBV27 to TRBJ2-7, with D perhaps TRBD2 (7 bases). Looked up from germline, CDR1 is MNHEY and CDR2 is SMNVEV (reference sequence). The CDR3 is 16 amino acids. Trimming shortened V by 7 bases and J by 0 bases, and 19 bases separated the two germline ends. The CDR3 bases are TGTGCCAGCAAACCCTCTGGGGGCGGGAGCTCCTACGAGCAGTACTTC. As protein: CASKPSGGGSSYEQYF.

Concerning this clone itself: Other nucleotide sequences in the sample specify the same CDR3. This sequence joins TRBV2 and TRBJ2-7, with 9 positions matching TRBD1. Losses at the gene ends were 6 bases for V and 3 bases for J; bases not matched to a gene: 6. The germline V gene encodes CDR1 SNHLY and CDR2 FYNNEI. This CDR3 is built from 14 residues. The CDR3 DNA reads TGTGCCAGCAGCCTTACAGGGGGCGGCTACGAGCAGTACTTC. As protein: CASSLTGGGYEQYF. Based on the CDR3 plus reference TRBV2 and TRBJ2-7, the full variable domain is EPEVTQTPSHQVTQMGQEVILRCVPISNHLYFYWYRQILGQKVEFLVSFYNNEISEKSEIFDDQFSVERPDGSNFTLKIRSTKLEDSAMYFCASSLTGGGYEQYFGPGTRLTVT.

The rearrangement joins TRBV4-3 to TRBJ2-5, with 9 bases fitting TRBD2. In germline, CDR1 is LGHNA, CDR2 YSLEER. The CDR3 contains 15 residues. J was trimmed by 5 bases and V by 8 bases; bases with no gene match: 12. The CDR3 nucleotides are TGCGCCAGCGCAAACCCTGTAGCGGGAGACGAGACCCAGTACTTC. Translation: CASANPVAGDETQYF.

V is TRBV7-3 and J is TRBJ2-1; D ambiguous. Germline CDR1 SGHTA, CDR2 FQGTGA. V lost 4 bases and J lost 7, with 8 bases in between. CDR3 length: 12 amino acids. CDR3 in amino acids: CASSSTPNEQFF. As DNA, the CDR3 is TGTGCCAGCAGCTCCACACCGAATGAGCAGTTCTTC. The complete variable domain, with remaining parts taken from reference TRBV7-3 and TRBJ2-1, reads GAGVSQTPSNKVTEKGKYVELRCDPISGHTALYWYRQSLGQGPEFLIYFQGTGAADDSGLPNDRFFAVRPEGSVSTLKIQRTERGDSAVYLCASSSTPNEQFFGPGTRLTVL.